This is a list of T cell receptor beta chains from one sample in a study of blood T cell repertoires in COVID-19. TCRdb's copy holds only in-frame clones and misses some; the assay was immunoSEQ multiplex PCR. The top ten clones hold over 3% of a sample with about 250,000 clones, around 90% of them seen once. The sample was PBMCs or T cells enriched from blood (not recorded which). These receptor sequences come from a woman aged 40 to 50 who had been exposed to COVID-19. Each CDR3 is given with its conserved first and last residue. A D gene is named only where the DNA matches it firmly. Clone size is shown for a subset of rows, as once, few, many or a class of expanded clone.

TRBJ2-5 . TRBV7-9 . CASGGETQYF
TRBJ2-1 TRBD2 TRBV9 . CASSPRGLAGETIYYNEQFF
TRBJ2-5 TRBD1 TRBV11-3 . CASSLELTGVETQYF
TRBJ1-1 . TRBV7-9 . CASSLGWGPNTEAFF
TRBJ2-3 TRBD2 TRBV5-1 . CASRGGADTQYF
TRBJ2-5 TRBD1 TRBV2 . CASSEDRGRRQYF
TRBJ2-5 . TRBV18 few CASSPPNSHWETQYF
TRBJ2-1 TRBD2 TRBV11-2 . CASSLHPGTSSYNEQFF
TRBJ1-2 . TRBV4-1 . CASSQELGRNYGYTF
TRBJ2-7 . TRBV5-8 . CASSLAPGSYEQYF
TRBJ1-5 . TRBV30 . CAYSLTGNQPQHF
TRBJ1-4 . TRBV5-1 once CASTWAKDEKLFF
TRBJ2-4 . TRBV28 . CASKRGGDRSKNIQYF
TRBJ1-5 . TRBV4-3 . CASSPSTQGYQPQHF
TRBJ2-3 . TRBV5-4 . CASTLRSSTDTQYF
TRBJ1-5 TRBD1 TRBV4-1 . CASSPTRDSLNQPQHF
TRBJ2-7 TRBD2 TRBV4-1 . CASQRNSGGAYEQYF
TRBJ1-5 TRBD1 TRBV2 . CASSSGTGGYQPQHF
TRBJ2-1 TRBD2 TRBV19 once CASSNREVSNEQFF
TRBJ2-5 . TRBV13 many CASSRPEETQYF
TRBJ1-6 . TRBV2 . CASPRGGVNSPLHF
TRBJ1-2 TRBD1 TRBV7-2 . CASSLPRGQGGAIGGYTF
TRBJ1-4 TRBD1 TRBV28 . CASSSLLRGTNEKLFF
TRBJ1-1 . TRBV29-1 . CSVEVGGNTEAFF
TRBJ1-2 TRBD1 TRBV27 . CASSSTGRNYGYTF
TRBJ2-7 . TRBV13 . CASSLGPLYYEQYF
TRBJ1-3 . TRBV30 . CAWSNDSGNTIYF
TRBJ1-5 . TRBV19 once CASGVQPQHF
TRBJ1-4 TRBD1 TRBV4-3 . CASSRTVGTGQGGEKLFF
TRBJ1-1 TRBD1 TRBV18 . CASSPLQGANTEAFF
TRBJ1-1 TRBD1 TRBV7-6 . CASSFQPGGQLTNTEAFF